Below are 26 T cell receptor beta chains sequenced from a single sample in a study of OX40 agonist ivuxolimab in advanced cancers. TCRdb's table, derived via immunoSEQ multiplex PCR, lists solely in-frame clones and lacks some. The repertoire consists of 50,000 to 65,000 clones, with roughly 86% occurring once and the leading ten covering less than 1.1%. Specimen: CD4+ or CD8+ T cells sorted from blood, collected in a trial of the OX40 agonist ivuxolimab. The receptors originated from an adult with an advanced solid tumor such as melanoma, head and neck, liver or kidney cancer.

This chain joins TRBV4-3 and TRBJ2-4; TRBD1 matches at 10 bases. This CDR3 region has 13 residues. Germline CDR1 is LGHNA and CDR2 is YSLEER. J was trimmed by 7 bases and V by 5 bases; bases with no gene match: 2. The CDR3 is CASSSDRGNIQYF. CDR3 in DNA: TGCGCCAGCAGCTCGGACAGGGGGAACATTCAGTACTTC.

This sequence joins TRBV7-3 and TRBJ2-5; perhaps TRBD2 as D (5 bases). The CDR3 contains 13 residues. Per the germline V gene, CDR1 is SGHTA and CDR2 is FQGTGA. V gave up 5 bases and J gave up 5 bases, with 12 bases separating them. CDR3 sequence (DNA): TGTGCCAGCAGCCGGGGTAGTGGGGAGACCCAGTACTTC. This sequence encodes CASSRGSGETQYF.

The rearrangement joins TRBV11-2 to TRBJ2-1, with unresolved D. The CDR3 contains 14 residues. V dropped 5 bases and J dropped 8 bases, with 16 bases sitting between them. The germline V gene has CDR1 SGHAT and CDR2 FQNNGV. The CDR3 here is CASSPQRVWDEQFF. The CDR3 DNA is TGTGCCAGCAGCCCGCAGAGAGTTTGGGATGAGCAGTTCTTC.

The rearrangement uses TRBV19 and TRBJ2-2; the D is unclear. The CDR3 length is 13 residues. Germline CDR1 reads LNHDA; CDR2 reads SQIVND (reference sequence). Between the trimmed V and J ends, which lost 1 base and 6 bases, there was a span of 6 bases. The CDR3 coding sequence is TGTGCCAGTAGTATAGGAAGGGCCGGGGAGCTGTTTTTT. Its protein is CASSIGRAGELFF.

V usage is TRBV27 and J usage is TRBJ2-1; possibly TRBD2 for D (5 bases). This CDR3 is 14 amino acids long. The germline gives CDR1 MNHEY, CDR2 SMNVEV (reference sequence). Deletions cut 5 bases from V and 3 bases from J, with 11 bases between. CDR3 in DNA: TGTGCCAGCAGTCTAACTAGAAACTACAATGAGCAGTTCTTC. Its protein is CASSLTRNYNEQFF.

V is TRBV5-1 and J is TRBJ2-3, with a tentative D call TRBD2 (6 bases). The V gene's germline CDR1 is SGHRS and CDR2 YFSETQ. Trimming pared 4 bases from V and 1 base from J, leaving 19 bases between. The CDR3 has 17 residues. This CDR3 reads CASSQRRDFLGTDTQYF. Written as DNA, the CDR3 is TGCGCCAGCAGCCAACGAAGGGACTTTTTGGGCACAGATACGCAGTATTTT.

The gene calls are TRBV28 and TRBJ1-1; 12 bases map to TRBD1. Losses at the gene ends were 7 bases for V and 6 bases for J; bases not matched to a gene: 12. This CDR3 has 16 residues. CDR1 and CDR2 from the germline V gene are MDHEN and SYDVKM. The CDR3 nucleotides are TGTGCCAGCAACCTCCCCTCGGGACAGGGGGCCTCTGAAGCTTTCTTT. Translation: CASNLPSGQGASEAFF.

The chain combines TRBV10-3 with TRBJ1-4; TRBD1 agrees at 9 bases. Germline assignment: CDR1 ENHRY and CDR2 SYGVKD. The CDR3 spans 16 residues. The junction had 7 bases not matched to a gene; V was cut back by 0 bases and J by 8 bases. The CDR3 sequence: CAISESTGTGNEKLFF. The CDR3 bases are TGTGCCATCAGTGAGTCGACCGGGACAGGGAACGAAAAACTGTTTTTT.

The chain is built from TRBV7-3 and TRBJ2-2; D gene unclear. Trimming took off 7 bases at V and 1 base at J, with 7 bases between the two ends. This CDR3 has 13 residues. The germline CDR1 and CDR2 sequences are SGHTA and FQGTGA. The CDR3 coding sequence is TGTGCCAGCAAACCCAGGAACACCGGGGAGCTGTTTTTT. Amino acid sequence: CASKPRNTGELFF.

The chain recombines TRBV4-1 with TRBJ1-5; TRBD1 might be the D (5 bases). Trimming cost V 4 bases and J 4 bases, with 8 bases left between them. CDR3 size: 13 residues. From germline, CDR1 is MGHRA and CDR2 YSYEKL. This CDR3 reads CASSRDGNQPQHF. In DNA, the CDR3 is TGCGCCAGCAGCCGGGACGGTAATCAGCCCCAGCATTTT.

This sequence joins TRBV9 and TRBJ2-1, with a weak D call TRBD2 (6 bases). Germline V lookup: CDR1 SGDLS, CDR2 YYNGEE. Trimming shortened V by 4 bases and J by 0 bases, and 11 bases separated the two germline ends. The CDR3 is 15 residues long. Written as DNA, the CDR3 is TGTGCCAGCAGCCGCGGACTACCCTCCTACAATGAGCAGTTCTTC. It specifies CASSRGLPSYNEQFF.

The V gene is TRBV6-6, the J gene TRBJ1-1; 7 bases match TRBD1. Trimming cost V 7 bases and J 2 bases; bases outside gene matches: 4. The length of the CDR3 is 13 residues. CDR1 is MNHNY, CDR2 SVGAGI, per germline (reference sequence). CDR3 bases: TGTGCCAGCACAGGGGGATCTAACACTGAAGCTTTCTTT. Translating it yields CASTGGSNTEAFF.

In its sample, this clone was seen once. V is TRBV19 and J is TRBJ2-6, with 10 positions matching TRBD1. J gave up 2 bases and V 5 bases, and 6 bases lay outside the gene matches. CDR1 is LNHDA, CDR2 SQIVND, per germline (reference sequence). The CDR3 is made up of 17 amino acids. The CDR3 sequence is CASSADRGQAGANVLTF. The DNA for the CDR3 is TGTGCCAGTAGTGCTGACAGGGGGCAAGCTGGGGCCAACGTCCTGACTTTC.

The rearrangement links TRBV6-1 to TRBJ1-2; D unresolved. Germline lookup yields CDR1 MNHNS and CDR2 SASEGT. The CDR3 is 15 amino acids. Trimming shortened V by 2 bases and J by 3 bases, and 13 bases separated the two germline ends. CDR3 region: CASSEYGRADYGYTF. Here the CDR3 DNA reads TGTGCCAGCAGTGAATACGGGCGGGCAGACTATGGCTACACCTTC.

The V and J genes are TRBV7-9 and TRBJ2-3; D ambiguous. Germline V gene data show CDR1 as SEHNR and CDR2 as FQNEAQ (reference sequence). This CDR3 comprises 15 residues. V dropped 1 base and J dropped 1 base, with 9 bases sitting between them. The CDR3 is CASSLGVAGTDTQYF. The CDR3, as DNA: TGTGCCAGCAGCTTAGGTGTTGCGGGCACAGATACGCAGTATTTT.

The chain has TRBV2 and TRBJ2-3; 7 positions match TRBD2. CDR1 is SNHLY and CDR2 is FYNNEI in the germline V gene. The CDR3 sequence is 15 residues long. Trimming at V came to 2 bases and at J to 6 bases, leaving 8 bases not matched to a gene. The CDR3 region has the DNA TGTGCCAGCAGTGAATCTAGCGGATTCTTCGATACGCAGTATTTT. Protein: CASSESSGFFDTQYF.

The chain employs TRBV28 and TRBJ2-5; 8 bases line up with TRBD1. CDR1 MDHEN and CDR2 SYDVKM come from the germline V gene. J gave up 7 bases and V 6 bases, and 13 bases lay outside the gene matches. The CDR3 has 15 residues. CDR3: CASSLTGDQERTQYF. The CDR3 DNA sequence: TGTGCCAGCAGCCTGACAGGGGATCAAGAGAGGACCCAGTACTTC. Complete variable domain (other parts from reference TRBV28 and TRBJ2-5): DVKVTQSSRYLVKRTGEKVFLECVQDMDHENMFWYRQDPGLGLRLIYFSYDVKMKEKGDIPEGYSVSREKKERFSLILESASTNQTSMYLCASSLTGDQERTQYFGPGTRLLVL.

The J gene is TRBJ2-1, the V gene TRBV19; 7 bases align to TRBD2. The junction had 10 bases not matched to a gene; V was cut back by 3 bases and J by 5 bases. Looked up from germline, CDR1 is LNHDA and CDR2 is SQIVND (reference sequence). The CDR3 has 16 amino acids. Here the CDR3 DNA reads TGTGCCAGTAGTATGGCCGTGGTAGCGGGCCACAATGAGCAGTTCTTC. Amino acid sequence: CASSMAVVAGHNEQFF.

The CDR3 DNA reads TGCGCCAGCAGCTTCGTAGGCGGGAGCAATGAGCAGTTCTTC. It specifies CASSFVGGSNEQFF. The J gene is TRBJ2-1, the V gene TRBV5-1; TRBD2 aligns across 7 bases. The CDR3 is 14 amino acids. V was pared by 2 bases and J by 6 bases, with 5 bases of the junction left unmatched. Germline-derived CDR1 and CDR2 are SGHRS and YFSETQ.

The gene calls are TRBV6-6 and TRBJ2-7; perhaps TRBD2 as D (7 bases). Germline V CDR1 and CDR2: MNHNY, SVGAGI (reference sequence). V was shortened by 6 bases and J by 5 bases, with 17 bases between the two germline ends. The CDR3 covers 14 residues. CDR3 in amino acids: CASSPGGLTNEQYF. CDR3 sequence (DNA): TGTGCCAGCAGCCCCGGGGGGCTGACGAACGAGCAGTACTTC.

In DNA form, the CDR3 reads TGCGCCAGCAGCTTGGGTTTGCAGGGGTCGGACTATGGCTACACCTTC. The encoded protein is CASSLGLQGSDYGYTF. V gene TRBV5-1 combines with J gene TRBJ1-2, with D possibly TRBD1 on 6 matching bases. The CDR3 is 16 amino acids. The V end was cut by 0 bases, the J end by 3 bases, with 15 bases between. Per germline, CDR1 SGHRS and CDR2 YFSETQ.

The J gene is TRBJ1-1, the V gene TRBV5-1; D unclear. This CDR3 contains 14 residues. Germline V gene data show CDR1 as SGHRS and CDR2 as YFSETQ. V dropped 2 bases and J dropped 4 bases, with 12 bases sitting between them. CDR3 amino acids: CASSLHPEGTEAFF. As DNA, the CDR3 is TGCGCCAGCAGCTTACACCCGGAAGGCACTGAAGCTTTCTTT. Variable domain in full (rest from reference TRBV5-1 and TRBJ1-1): KAGVTQTPRYLIKTRGQQVTLSCSPISGHRSVSWYQQTPGQGLQFLFEYFSETQRNKGNFPGRFSGRQFSNSRSEMNVSTLELGDSALYLCASSLHPEGTEAFFGQGTRLTVV.

The chain links TRBV14 to TRBJ2-4; no firm D call. The CDR3 covers 16 residues. Germline V gene lookup returns CDR1 SGHDN and CDR2 FVKESK. Trimming shortened V by 4 bases and J by 6 bases, and 19 bases separated the two germline ends. CDR3 bases: TGTGCCAGCAGCCCCTCTGTGGCCACCTTGGGAAACATTCAGTACTTC. Translation gives CASSPSVATLGNIQYF.

Details on this clone: The junction shows a germline mismatch at one end, possibly a read error. V gene TRBV9 combines with J gene TRBJ1-1; D gene unclear. Per the germline V gene, CDR1 is SGDLS and CDR2 is YYNGEE. CDR3 length equals 15 residues. The DNA of the CDR3 is TGTGCCAGCAGCGTAACGTGGGGAGGGAACTCTGAAGCTTTCTTT. Translated, it gives CASSVTWGGNSEAFF.

J is TRBJ2-7 and V is TRBV9, with TRBD2 identical over 10 bases. V was pared by 4 bases and J by 3 bases, with 7 bases of the junction left unmatched. Germline V gene sequence: CDR1 SGDLS, CDR2 YYNGEE. This CDR3 is 15 amino acids long. The chain's CDR3 is CASSPRLAGNYEQYF. CDR3 DNA: TGTGCCAGCAGCCCGCGACTAGCGGGCAACTACGAGCAGTACTTC.

The chain joins TRBV18 to TRBJ2-7; D is ambiguous. The CDR3 length is 14 residues. From germline, CDR1 is KGHSH and CDR2 LQKENI. Trimming cost V 3 bases and J 0 bases, with 9 bases left between them. The CDR3 DNA reads TGTGCCAGCTCACCCCCCCCCAGCTCCTACGAGCAGTACTTC. Protein sequence: CASSPPPSSYEQYF.